Listed below are T cell receptor beta chains from one sample, sequenced in a study of T cell repertoires in cytomegalovirus infection. TCRdb reprocessed the reads with MiXCR, giving one entry per CDR3 protein. This sample has approximately 590,000 distinct CDR3 sequences, with almost 40% found just once. No cognate antigen is known for these TCRs. The input for sequencing was cultured PBMCs, taken from culture after CMV antigen stimulation. All receptors come from a human donor in good health (CMV status not recorded). Some clones in this sample may be carry-over from other donors' samples. Each CDR3 is given without its conserved first and last residue. D genes are given only for firm matches.

>TRBV12-3/TRBV12-4|TRBD2
ASSPAGDGTDTQY
>TRBV27|NA
ASSLQAGGNTIY
>TRBV4-1|NA
ASSQGLLSFFSEQF
>TRBV12-5|TRBD2
ASVRGGTNLNAAF
>TRBV10-3|NA
AISDPGWGGYGYT
>TRBV28|TRBD1
AVRTGGGYGYT
>TRBV12-5|NA
ASARPGPLETQY
>TRBV7-2|TRBD1
ASSWTWDRGEETQY
>TRBV20-1|NA
SAREGRGPTEAF
>TRBV20-1|NA
SARKLTGSAGSSYNEQF
>TRBV6-6|TRBD1
ASSYSGTGQETQY
>TRBV12-3/TRBV12-4|TRBD1
ASSLATGGKEKLF
>TRBV4-1|TRBD2
ASSQSGGTYNEQF
>TRBV10-3|TRBD1
AIRTGEGGGYT
>TRBV7-9|TRBD1
ASSRPTGGQETQY
>TRBV7-2|NA
ASSTATLDTIY
>TRBV10-3|NA
AISESNPLGNQPQH
>TRBV12-3/TRBV12-4|TRBD2
ASSLLGLAGAYNEQF
>TRBV11-2|TRBD2
ASSHRTSGGPVEQF
>TRBV19|NA
ASSITPREAPLH
>TRBV7-2|NA
ASSFGMNTEAF
>TRBV11-2|TRBD1
ASSSRQGARRDTGELF
>TRBV15|NA
ATSTLRQSSYNEQF
>TRBV15|TRBD1
ATSRDRQGNEQF
>TRBV2|NA
ASSLVRGDYGYT
>TRBV19|TRBD1
ASSRFPGQGITEAF
>TRBV15|NA
ATSKRGVDTQY
>TRBV7-8|NA
ASSFDGVRKETQY
>TRBV20-1|NA
SAPPPPPQPQH
>TRBV28|NA
ASSFDQGGVYEQY
>TRBV11-2|NA
ASSRRSGAF
>TRBV6-2/TRBV6-3|NA
ASSYTFGGGGEQF
>TRBV7-9|TRBD2
ASRHSGRGSYNEQF